This T cell receptor beta chain stems from a study of T cells after posttransplantation cyclophosphamide. This CDR3 comprises 16 residues. Trimming took 3 bases from V and 0 from J; bases not matched to a gene: 6. Germline V gene sequence: CDR1 KGHSH, CDR2 LQKENI. Worth noting for this clone: Antigen unknown.

Using immunoSEQ multiplex PCR, the repertoire was profiled, and TCRdb retains in-frame clones only, with some absent. The sample lists about 32,000 clones, 85% to 95% occurring once. Findings and caveats of the study: After PTCy, TRB diversity resembled that of CNI/methotrexate controls. Later post-transplant blood repertoires were often dominated by donor CD8+ memory clones. TRB overlap between skin or GI tissue T cells and blood was limited.

The naive gate required viable CD3+CD4+ or CD3+CD8+ cells with CCR7+CD45RA+CD45RO-CD95-CD27+CD28+ phenotype. This TCR was sampled from a woman aged 60-70 years in good health, CMV-negative, and a related stem cell transplant donor. What was sequenced was naive CD4+ T cells sorted from PBMCs. The chain is built from TRBV18 and TRBJ2-5; 8 bases are shared with TRBD2. This CDR3 reads CASSPLLAAYQETQYF. DNA for the CDR3: TGTGCCAGCTCACCTTTACTAGCGGCGTACCAAGAGACCCAGTACTTC.